Below, 7 T cell receptor beta chains from the same sample are listed, as sequenced in a study of shared clonotypes between healthy human individuals. The assay was immunoSEQ multiplex PCR, and TCRdb's table has in-frame clones only and misses some. The data hold roughly 700,000 clones, with over 65% observed a single time. Sequenced sample: memory CD4+ T cells sorted from blood. Described subset: CD45RA-negative fraction. These receptor sequences come from a woman aged 25 to 39 in good health.

To note about this clone: This sample includes further DNA sequences coding for the same CDR3. The chain recombines TRBV11-2 with TRBJ1-5; D remains unclear. CDR1 and CDR2 from the germline V gene are SGHAT and FQNNGV. Between the trimmed V and J ends, which lost 5 bases and 6 bases, there was a span of 11 bases. This CDR3 contains 13 residues. For the CDR3, the DNA is TGTGCCAGCAGCCTGGGAGAGGTTCAGCCCCAGCATTTT. It is translated as CASSLGEVQPQHF.

The chain carries TRBV2 and TRBJ2-7, with D uncertain. The CDR3 is 11 residues long. From germline, CDR1 is SNHLY and CDR2 FYNNEI. Trimming took 6 bases from V and 9 from J, leaving 12 bases between them. CDR3 amino acids: CASSEQRRQYF. CDR3 nucleotides: TGTGCCAGCAGCGAACAGCGCCGGCAGTACTTC.

This clone was counted a single time. The CDR3 nucleotides read TGTGCCAGCAGACGACCCCCGTCTAGCGGGTGGGATGAGACCCAGTACTTC. As protein: CASRRPPSSGWDETQYF. The rearrangement uses TRBV28 and TRBJ2-5, with 8 bases identical to TRBD2. V trimming: 6 bases; J trimming: 5 bases; junction bases outside the gene matches: 17. The CDR3 spans 17 residues. Germline V gene data show CDR1 as MDHEN and CDR2 as SYDVKM.

The rearrangement joins TRBV5-5 to TRBJ2-7, with D unresolved. Per the germline V gene, CDR1 is SGHKS and CDR2 is YYEKEE (reference sequence). CDR3 length equals 14 residues. The V gene lost 1 base and the J gene lost 0 bases, with 8 bases spanning the gap. CDR3 bases: TGTGCCAGCAGCTTGTCTATACCCTCCTACGAGCAGTACTTC. Amino acids: CASSLSIPSYEQYF.

This clone was counted between two and nine times. This chain connects TRBV7-3 to TRBJ2-1, with D possibly TRBD2 on 6 matching bases. Per germline, CDR1 SGHTA and CDR2 FQGTGA. Trimming pared 5 bases from V and 9 bases from J, leaving 14 bases between. This CDR3 has 13 residues. The CDR3, as DNA: TGTGCCAGCAGCCCGGAGACTAGTCTTGAGCAGTTCTTC. This gives the protein CASSPETSLEQFF.

The CDR3 DNA is TGTGCCAGCAGCCTCCTCGGGGGGGCTAGCGGGACAGTCTACGAGCAGTACTTC. This translates into CASSLLGGASGTVYEQYF. V usage is TRBV7-2 and J usage is TRBJ2-7; 9 bases are shared with TRBD2. This CDR3 is 18 amino acids long. Unmatched junction bases numbered 17, after V lost 5 bases and J lost 3 bases. Germline V gives CDR1 SGHTA, CDR2 FQGNSA. Drawing the rest from reference TRBV7-2 and TRBJ2-7, the complete variable domain is GAGVSQSPSNKVTEKGKDVELRCDPISGHTALYWYRQSLGQGLEFLIYFQGNSAPDKSGLPSDRFSAERTGGSVSTLTIQRTQQEDSAVYLCASSLLGGASGTVYEQYFGPGTRLTVT.

This clone was counted a few times. The chain joins TRBV2 to TRBJ2-1; the D gene is possibly TRBD1 (5 bases). V lost 7 bases, J lost 7 bases, and 14 bases lay in between. This CDR3 has 13 residues. Germline V gene sequence: CDR1 SNHLY, CDR2 FYNNEI. In nucleotides, the CDR3 is TGTGCCAGCAAGGTATATAGGGGTAATGAGCAGTTCTTC. Protein: CASKVYRGNEQFF.